This T cell receptor (beta chain) was obtained from a study of OX40 agonist ivuxolimab in advanced cancers. Across the study: Dose-escalation subjects each had hepatocellular carcinoma, melanoma, renal cell or head and neck cancer.

This CDR3 has 15 amino acids. CDR1 and CDR2 from the germline V gene are SGHTA and FQGNSA. V dropped 3 bases and J dropped 4 bases, with 15 bases sitting between them. The method was immunoSEQ multiplex PCR; TCRdb's version includes in-frame clones alone and lacks a portion of them. Here the sample spans fewer than 70,000 clones, around 80% being singletons. This receptor was taken from an adult with an advanced solid tumor such as melanoma, head and neck, liver or kidney cancer. Source: CD4+ or CD8+ T cells sorted from blood, taken in a trial of the OX40 agonist ivuxolimab. The chain links TRBV7-2 to TRBJ2-5, with D unresolved. The CDR3 sequence is CASSLVPESVETQYF. DNA of the CDR3: TGTGCCAGCAGCTTGGTACCGGAATCAGTAGAGACCCAGTACTTC.